One and the same sample provided the 17 T cell receptor beta chains below, sequenced in a study of technical replicates of blood from a few donors. Only in-frame clones appear in the TCRdb table, and some are missing; sequencing was by immunoSEQ multiplex PCR. The sample yields about 61,000 clones, roughly 97% seen once. The specimen sequenced was T cells isolated from PBMCs. These receptors all come from a human donor in good health.

The gene calls are TRBV27 and TRBJ2-1, with 11 bases that match TRBD1. CDR1 MNHEY and CDR2 SMNVEV come from the germline V gene (reference sequence). The CDR3 extends over 17 amino acids. The V segment lost 6 bases and the J segment 9 bases; nucleotides outside the gene matches: 16. The CDR3 here is CASSPQEAGTGGGEQFF. For the CDR3, the DNA is TGTGCCAGCAGCCCCCAAGAGGCCGGGACAGGGGGGGGTGAGCAGTTCTTC.

For the CDR3, the DNA is TGTGCCAGCAGCTTAGATTGGGGGGGATACAATGAGCAGTTCTTC. As protein: CASSLDWGGYNEQFF. This sequence joins TRBV11-2 and TRBJ2-1, with 7 bases lining up with TRBD2. This CDR3 region has 15 residues. V was clipped by 0 bases and J by 4 bases; unmatched bases: 3. CDR1 is SGHAT, CDR2 FQNNGV, per germline.

The V and J genes are TRBV27 and TRBJ1-5; D unclear. With 4 bases removed from V and 0 bases from J, the gap between germline ends came to 4 bases. The CDR3 covers 13 residues. Germline loops: CDR1 MNHEY, CDR2 SMNVEV (reference sequence). CDR3 bases: TGTGCCAGCAGTTCAAATAGCAATCAGCCCCAGCATTTT. This codes for CASSSNSNQPQHF.

V gene TRBV28 combines with J gene TRBJ1-2, with 7 bases aligning to TRBD1. With V trimmed by 6 bases and J by 4 bases, 5 bases remained unmatched. This CDR3 is built from 13 residues. Germline CDR1 is MDHEN and CDR2 is SYDVKM. The CDR3 protein is CASSPGQLYGYTF. In DNA form, the CDR3 reads TGTGCCAGCAGCCCGGGACAGCTCTATGGCTACACCTTC.

The rearrangement links TRBV19 to TRBJ2-5; D perhaps matches TRBD2 (6 bases). Trimming pared 6 bases from V and 5 bases from J, leaving 19 bases between. The germline CDR1 and CDR2 sequences are LNHDA and SQIVND (reference sequence). CDR3 length: 15 amino acids. The CDR3 protein is CASRRRDSLGETQYF. The CDR3 DNA follows: TGTGCCAGTAGGCGCCGGGACTCACTAGGGGAGACCCAGTACTTC.

The V call is TRBV6-4, the J call TRBJ2-3, with D possibly TRBD2 on 5 matching bases. V shed 0 bases and J shed 2 bases, with 9 bases lying between them. Per the germline V gene, CDR1 is MRHNA and CDR2 is SNTAGT. This CDR3 contains 15 residues. The CDR3 sequence is CASSDSAGSTDTQYF. CDR3 in DNA: TGTGCCAGCAGTGACTCTGCGGGTTCCACAGATACGCAGTATTTT.

The gene calls are TRBV7-9 and TRBJ2-1, with D perhaps TRBD2 (6 bases). Germline V gives CDR1 SEHNR, CDR2 FQNEAQ (reference sequence). The CDR3 has 13 residues. The germline V and J ends were trimmed by 3 bases and 10 bases, with 13 bases remaining between them. The CDR3, as DNA: TGTGCCAGCAGCTTGAACCTCCGGGGGGAGCAGTTCTTC. Translation gives CASSLNLRGEQFF.

This chain uses TRBV23-1 with TRBJ2-7; 15 nucleotides agree with TRBD2. TRBV23-1 is reported as an ORF; its role is uncertain. V was pared by 4 bases and J by 0 bases, with 13 bases of the junction left unmatched. This CDR3 comprises 20 residues. The CDR3 loop is CASSRRTGTSGRQPSYEQYF. In nucleotides, the CDR3 is TGCGCCAGCAGTCGCCGAACCGGGACTAGCGGGAGGCAACCCTCCTACGAGCAGTACTTC.

The chain joins TRBV10-1 to TRBJ2-7; perhaps TRBD2 as D (6 bases). The V gene lost 3 bases and the J gene lost 4 bases, with 13 bases spanning the gap. Germline values: CDR1 WNHNN, CDR2 SYGVQD (reference sequence). CDR3 size: 14 residues. The CDR3 loop reads CASSEGGKDYEQYF. The CDR3 nucleotides read TGCGCCAGCAGTGAAGGAGGGAAGGATTACGAGCAGTACTTC.

This chain joins TRBV7-6 and TRBJ2-1; TRBD2 might be the D (6 bases). CDR1 and CDR2 from the germline V gene are SGHVS and FNYEAQ. V was clipped by 5 bases and J by 5 bases, with 10 bases between them. The CDR3 length is 13 residues. This CDR3 reads CASSLLAHNEQFF. The CDR3 DNA sequence: TGTGCCAGCAGCCTTCTAGCGCACAATGAGCAGTTCTTC.

The chain recombines TRBV2 with TRBJ2-4, with D maybe TRBD1 (5 bases). The CDR3 length is 14 residues. The germline V gene has CDR1 SNHLY and CDR2 FYNNEI. Trimming pared 10 bases from V and 4 bases from J, leaving 17 bases between. CDR3 nucleotides: TGTGCCACCTCGACAACAAGGGGTAAAAACATTCAGTACTTC. This encodes CATSTTRGKNIQYF. The variable domain in full, with the rest retrieved from reference TRBV2 and TRBJ2-4, is EPEVTQTPSHQVTQMGQEVILRCVPISNHLYFYWYRQILGQKVEFLVSFYNNEISEKSEIFDDQFSVERPDGSNFTLKIRSTKLEDSAMYFCATSTTRGKNIQYFGAGTRLSVL.

The J gene is TRBJ2-1, the V gene TRBV27, with 13 bases fitting TRBD2. Germline CDR1 MNHEY, CDR2 SMNVEV (reference sequence). The junction had 18 bases not matched to a gene; V was cut back by 7 bases and J by 0 bases. This CDR3 is 21 amino acids long. The CDR3 region is CASKFKTSGRGLRYSYNEQFF. For the CDR3, the DNA is TGTGCCAGCAAGTTCAAAACTAGCGGGAGGGGGTTGAGGTACTCCTACAATGAGCAGTTCTTC.

The V call is TRBV7-9, the J call TRBJ2-3; TRBD2 aligns across 10 bases. Germline loops: CDR1 SEHNR, CDR2 FQNEAQ (reference sequence). The CDR3 totals 16 residues. V shed 0 bases, J shed 2 bases, and the junction held 2 bases outside the gene matches. This CDR3 reads CASSLALAGTTDTQYF. CDR3 bases: TGTGCCAGCAGCTTAGCACTAGCGGGGACCACAGATACGCAGTATTTT.

This chain links TRBV7-9 with TRBJ1-2; D gene uncertain. Germline assignment: CDR1 SEHNR and CDR2 FQNEAQ (reference sequence). This CDR3 is 14 amino acids long. V was trimmed by 5 bases and J by 8 bases, leaving 18 bases between them. The CDR3 nucleotides are TGTGCCAGCAGCCCACCCCTGCGGCCCGGGGGCTACACCTTC. Amino acids: CASSPPLRPGGYTF.

The chain couples TRBV2 to TRBJ1-2; TRBD1 is a possible D gene (5 bases). Trimming left V 0 bases short and J 5 bases short, with 10 bases between. CDR1 is SNHLY, CDR2 FYNNEI, per germline. This CDR3 contains 14 residues. CDR3 in DNA: TGTGCCAGCAGTGAAGCCCCGGCAGGGTATGGCTACACCTTC. Amino acids: CASSEAPAGYGYTF.

This clone was seen once. The genes are TRBV10-1 and TRBJ2-7; TRBD1 matches 10 bases. J was trimmed by 6 bases and V by 0 bases; bases with no gene match: 5. The CDR3 length is 15 residues. The germline V gene encodes CDR1 WNHNN and CDR2 SYGVQD (reference sequence). CDR3 residues: CASSESGTGVGEQYF. The DNA of the CDR3 is TGCGCCAGCAGTGAGTCCGGGACAGGGGTCGGCGAGCAGTACTTC.

The chain combines TRBV9 with TRBJ2-7; TRBD2 agrees at 9 bases. Trimming took 2 bases from V and 2 from J; bases not matched to a gene: 2. Germline CDR1 is SGDLS and CDR2 is YYNGEE. The CDR3 sequence is 14 residues long. DNA for the CDR3: TGTGCCAGCAGCGTTAGCGGGAGCGCCTACGAGCAGTACTTC. Protein sequence: CASSVSGSAYEQYF.